Reported below is one T cell receptor beta chain. The antigen this receptor binds is unknown. Base qualities are not at hand, and no much larger clone is one base apart. The CDR3 spans 15 residues, from the cysteine through the phenylalanine. CDR3 DNA is the only sequence kept; it has 45 bases, read in frame from the first base. V is reduced by 6 bases and J by 0 bases, leaving a spacing of 15 bases between them. The germline V gene specifies SGHRS as CDR1 and YFSETQ as CDR2. In the prospective study, participants were about 18 to 100 years old, resided in approximately 22 geographic areas of the United States, and were enrolled through a virtual design. To assign participants to cohorts, the prospective study relied on clinical history that participants themselves reported in a screening survey and a study questionnaire. For ImmuneRACE Cohort 3, a participant was defined as recovered based on two consecutive negative NP/OP PCR tests, clearance by a healthcare professional, or resolution of symptoms. Each participant in the prospective study had whole blood, serum and a nasopharyngeal or oropharyngeal swab collected by mobile phlebotomists. Participants in the prospective study had the option to provide additional blood draws and questionnaires over a roughly 2-month period. Blood samples from the prospective study were shipped frozen or at room temperature prior to DNA extraction.

The sample comes from a study of blood T cell repertoires in COVID-19 (TCRdb year 2020). Study-wide context: The collaborator samples originated in the United States, Italy and Spain and spanned the acute and convalescent phases of COVID-19. HLA class I and class II types, where available, came from metadata supplied by the sample provider rather than from assay-based typing. Nearly every sample came with metadata listing a de-identified subject ID, COVID-19 status, age in years and sex. The prospective study material was composed of cDNA or gDNA derived from T cells, B-cell-depleted T cells, or PBMCs. The repertoires were released in a freely available public database meant as a resource for research on the immune response to SARS-CoV-2. Samples came from the ongoing ImmuneRACE study (first 160 participants) plus 1,254 subjects from 6 global collaborators. The dataset comprised deeply sampled blood TCRbeta repertoires from subjects exposed to, actively infected with, or recovered from COVID-19. Broad study findings and their caveats: How much clinical and demographic metadata was included differed by source and by participant, and the metadata was provided uncurated.

The immunoSEQ Assay, a bias-controlled multiplex PCR, was used to amplify TCRbeta CDR3 regions from genomic DNA. Under the source paper's analysis protocol: The number of nucleated cells in each sample was estimated from the amplification of reference gene primers within the assay. To quantify the absolute abundance of each unique TCRbeta CDR3 rearrangement, sequence reads were collapsed and filtered. For each sample, productive Simpson clonality was calculated as the square root of Simpson's diversity index over productive rearrangements. In TCRdb, the immuneACCESS table is reduced to in-frame sequences with V and J assigned. These tables do not hold every clone; where another copy was compared, an unresolved V gene accounts for under half, and the others remain unexplained. Clone size and the V and J calls come from that table; the DNA yielded D and trimming. Recorded for this sample are about 350,000 clones; less than 90% of them occurred a single time. Of the sample, approximately 0.93% falls within the top ten clones.

The material sequenced was PBMCs or T cells enriched from blood (not recorded which). The receptor was isolated from a woman aged 25 to 45 who had recovered from COVID-19. In this chain, TRBV5-1 is recombined with TRBJ1-2; matching of 6 bases hints at TRBD1 as the D gene. DNA sequence: TGCGCCAGCACCGAACCGGGACAAACTAACTATGGCTACACCTTC. It translates to CASTEPGQTNYGYTF.